This T cell receptor beta chain emerged from a study of OX40 agonist ivuxolimab in advanced cancers. Background for the entire study: The costimulatory receptor OX40 (CD134) was targeted by ivuxolimab, a fully human IgG2 agonistic monoclonal antibody. The point of sequencing TCRbeta in the periphery was to test whether ivuxolimab changed TCR sequence diversity and drove clonal T-cell expansion. The monotherapy dose-escalation portion (N of about 52 patients) of the phase I ivuxolimab trial is reported in the paper. Among the 52 dose-escalation patients, around 20 had hepatocellular carcinoma, roughly 15 melanoma, 9 renal cell carcinoma and 9 head and neck cancer. Patients were allowed to have had prior anti-PD-1, anti-PD-L1 or anti-CTLA-4 therapy, and around 37% of the dose-escalation patients had previously received checkpoint inhibitors. Partial responses occurred in three dose-escalation patients, of whom one had hepatocellular carcinoma and two had cutaneous melanoma. In the dose-escalation cohort, around four fifths of patients were male, and the mean age was about 55 years, with a range of 23 to 79. Intravenous ivuxolimab was administered to patients every 2 weeks at six dose levels: 0.01, 0.1, 0.3, 1.5, 3 and 10 mg/kg. Broad study findings and their caveats: In the 0.1-3.0 mg/kg groups, partial responders were among the patients with the lowest normalized peripheral clonal expansion, particularly in CD8+ T cells. After ivuxolimab, expanded clones were on average more numerous among CD8+ T cells than among CD4+ T cells. Low levels of normalized T-cell clonal expansion were also seen in some nonresponding patients. At doses of 0.1 to 3.0 mg/kg, clonal expansion of both CD4+ and CD8+ blood T cells was observed from baseline to week 6. The antigen specificity of the clonally expanded peripheral T cells was not determined.

Genomic DNA was extracted from sorted cells for sequencing of the TCRbeta CDR3 region. The immunoSEQ Assay was used for sequencing of TCRbeta CDR3 regions. Imported from immuneACCESS, the table was reduced by TCRdb to in-frame sequences with V and J called. These copies leave out some clones; in studies compared against another copy, an unresolved V gene accounts for under half, and the cause of the remainder is not known. Present in this sample are roughly 80,000 clones, 75% to 90% of which were seen just once. Around 0.38% of the sample comes from the top ten. The germline V end is reduced by 4 bases and the J end by 1 base; junction bases left unmatched: 5. The CDR3 goes from the cysteine to the phenylalanine over 15 residues. Only the CDR3 DNA is retained, 45 bases long and in frame from the first base. As encoded in the germline V gene, CDR1 is SGHRS while CDR2 is YFSETQ. Comment on this clone: The antigen it binds to is not known. It has no much larger one-base neighbor in the sample; base qualities were not kept.

The trial excluded patients who had a history of autoimmune disease or who were on systemic immunosuppression. Peripheral blood for TCR sequencing was collected from all dose cohorts at baseline, on cycle 4 day 1, and on cycle 7 day 1. Samples were obtained from an open-label, multicenter, first-in-human phase I dose-escalation trial of ivuxolimab. Adults with locally advanced or metastatic melanoma, renal cell carcinoma, hepatocellular carcinoma or head and neck squamous cell carcinoma were enrolled in the trial. Before TCR sequencing, CD4+ and CD8+ T cells were separately sorted from peripheral blood.

The TCR comes from an adult with an advanced solid tumor such as melanoma, head and neck, liver or kidney cancer. Here the sequenced sample was CD4+ or CD8+ T cells sorted from blood, taken in a trial of the OX40 agonist ivuxolimab. In this chain, TRBV5-1 is recombined with TRBJ2-5, and 9 junctional nucleotides match TRBD2. Here is the DNA: TGCGCCAGCAGCCCGACTAGCGGAGCCCAAGAGACCCAGTACTTC. Its translation reads: CASSPTSGAQETQYF.